What follows are 6 T cell receptor beta chains derived from one specimen sequenced in a study of T-cell memory formation after mild COVID-19. TCRdb called the 5' RACE reads again in MiXCR, with one record for every CDR3 protein. The sample yields 150,000 to 200,000 distinct CDR3 sequences, about a fifth seen once. The sample comprised PBMCs or a T cell subset sorted from them (not recorded which). The receptors shown here come from an adult woman who had mild COVID-19 (a few samples of this study predate the infection). Cell type and time point are not known.

The rearrangement uses TRBV4-1 and TRBJ2-5; weak D call: TRBD2 (5 bases). Germline loops: CDR1 MGHRA, CDR2 YSYEKL. The length of the CDR3 is 16 residues. The V and J ends lost 1 base and 0 bases respectively, with 12 bases between them. Written as DNA, the CDR3 is TGCGCCAGCAGCCAAGCTACCGGGGTATACCAAGAGACCCAGTACTTC. This translates into CASSQATGVYQETQYF.

This clonotype was seen a few times. The CDR3 reads CATSDSTMGRDTEAFF. As DNA, the CDR3 is TGTGCCACCAGTGACTCTACAATGGGCAGAGACACTGAAGCTTTCTTT. The chain employs TRBV24-1 and TRBJ1-1, with unresolved D. The CDR3 runs to 16 residues. The V end was cut by 4 bases, the J end by 3 bases, with 17 bases between. Germline V CDR1 and CDR2: KGHDR, SFDVKD.

This clonotype was observed a handful of times. This rearrangement joins TRBV28 to TRBJ2-1, with TRBD2 identical over 8 bases. The germline V gene has CDR1 MDHEN and CDR2 SYDVKM. J lost 6 bases, V lost 3 bases, and 7 bases had no gene match. This CDR3 has 15 residues. The CDR3 sequence is CASSFPAGGFNEQFF. The CDR3 DNA reads as TGTGCCAGCAGTTTCCCGGCGGGAGGCTTCAATGAGCAGTTCTTC.

This clonotype came up a few times. The chain employs TRBV7-3 and TRBJ2-3, with D perhaps matching TRBD1 (6 bases). Between the trimmed V and J ends, which lost 5 bases and 0 bases, there was a span of 12 bases. The CDR3 is 15 amino acids. CDR1 and CDR2 from the germline V gene are SGHTA and FQGTGA. In DNA, the CDR3 is TGTGCCAGCAGCCTCCTCGGGACAAGCACAGATACGCAGTATTTT. Translated, it gives CASSLLGTSTDTQYF.

This clonotype was observed a few times. This chain uses TRBV15 with TRBJ1-6; 7 positions match TRBD1. Germline CDR1 is LNHNV and CDR2 is YYDKDF (reference sequence). CDR3 length equals 17 residues. With 3 bases clipped from V and 0 bases from J, the junction kept 5 bases outside the gene matches. The CDR3 bases are TGTGCCACCAGCAGGATCACAGGGGTCTCCTATAATTCACCCCTCCACTTT. This sequence encodes CATSRITGVSYNSPLHF.

In its sample, this clonotype was seen many times. The rearrangement joins TRBV9 to TRBJ2-3, with D perhaps matching TRBD1 (5 bases). CDR3 size: 15 residues. CDR1 is SGDLS, CDR2 YYNGEE, per germline. The ends were cut back, 1 base at V and 2 bases at J, with 11 bases in the middle. The CDR3 coding sequence is TGTGCCAGCAGCGTATGGGGCAGGCCCACAGATACGCAGTATTTT. Its translation: CASSVWGRPTDTQYF.